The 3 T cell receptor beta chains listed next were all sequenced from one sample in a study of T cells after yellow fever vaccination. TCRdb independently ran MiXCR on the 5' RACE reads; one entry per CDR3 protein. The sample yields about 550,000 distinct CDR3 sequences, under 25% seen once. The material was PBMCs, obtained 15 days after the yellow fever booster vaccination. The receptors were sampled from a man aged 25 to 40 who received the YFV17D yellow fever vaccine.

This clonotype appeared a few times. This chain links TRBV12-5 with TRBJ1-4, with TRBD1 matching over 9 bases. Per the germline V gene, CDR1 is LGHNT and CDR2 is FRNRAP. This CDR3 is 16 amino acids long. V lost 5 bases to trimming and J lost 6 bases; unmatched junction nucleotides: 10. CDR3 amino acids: CASGNSRTGDDEKLFF. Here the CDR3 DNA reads TGTGCTAGTGGTAACTCACGGACAGGGGATGATGAAAAACTGTTTTTT.

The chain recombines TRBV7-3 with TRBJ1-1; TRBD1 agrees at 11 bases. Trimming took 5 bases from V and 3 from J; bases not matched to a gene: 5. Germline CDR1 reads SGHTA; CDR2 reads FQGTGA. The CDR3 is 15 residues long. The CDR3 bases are TGTGCCAGCAGCCCCCGGACAGGGGGCGACACTGAAGCTTTCTTT. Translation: CASSPRTGGDTEAFF. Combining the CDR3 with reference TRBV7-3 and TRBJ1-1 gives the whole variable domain GAGVSQTPSNKVTEKGKYVELRCDPISGHTALYWYRQSLGQGPEFLIYFQGTGAADDSGLPNDRFFAVRPEGSVSTLKIQRTERGDSAVYLCASSPRTGGDTEAFFGQGTRLTVV.

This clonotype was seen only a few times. CDR3 region: CASSLAPTTVEAFF. CDR3 nucleotides: TGTGCCAGCAGTTTAGCGCCGACGACAGTTGAAGCTTTCTTT. The chain employs TRBV12-3 or TRBV12-4 and TRBJ1-1; D is possibly TRBD1 (5 bases). The germline V and J ends were trimmed by 0 bases and 7 bases, with 12 bases remaining between them. The CDR3 has 14 residues.